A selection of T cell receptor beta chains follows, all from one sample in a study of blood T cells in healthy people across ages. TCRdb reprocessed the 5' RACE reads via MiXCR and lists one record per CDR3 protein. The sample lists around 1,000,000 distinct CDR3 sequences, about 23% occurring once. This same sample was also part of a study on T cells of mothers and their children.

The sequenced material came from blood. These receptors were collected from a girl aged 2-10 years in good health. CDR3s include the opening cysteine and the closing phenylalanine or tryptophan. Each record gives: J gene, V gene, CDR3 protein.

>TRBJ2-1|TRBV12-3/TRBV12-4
CASSLRGATWNEQFF
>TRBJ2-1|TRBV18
CASSPPGFDEQFF
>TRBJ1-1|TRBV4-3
CASSQDRAANTEAFF
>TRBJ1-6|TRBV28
CASSPDDRSSYNSPLHF
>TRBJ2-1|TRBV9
CASSVTDYVYNEQFF
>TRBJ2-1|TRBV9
CASSVGLAGVDEQFF
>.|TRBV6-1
CASSSDRSSYEQYF
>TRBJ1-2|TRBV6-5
CASTDGTYGYTF
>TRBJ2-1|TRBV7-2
CASSLETGGESYNEQFF
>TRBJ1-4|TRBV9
CASSVQGGEKLFF